The 14 T cell receptor beta chains reported below all come from one sample, sequenced in a study of T cells in Graves' hyperthyroidism and ophthalmopathy. Amplification of TCR beta CDR3 regions used RNA as the template. Using the HTBI primer set, a first-round RT-PCR was run on the TCR CDR3. Each CDR3 protein is one row after TCRdb ran MiXCR on the multiplex PCR reads. The data contain 500,000 or so distinct CDR3 sequences, 15% to 20% of them singletons. The specimen was blood. These receptors came from a woman in her late teens or twenties with Graves' ophthalmopathy.

In this sample, this clonotype turned up many times. This rearrangement joins TRBV3-1 to TRBJ2-3; 9 nucleotides line up with TRBD2. V was clipped by 1 base and J by 2 bases; unmatched bases: 7. Germline CDR1 reads LGHDT; CDR2 reads YNNKEL (reference sequence). The CDR3 length is 17 residues. DNA of the CDR3: TGTGCCAGCAGCCAAGGATTAGCGGGAGAGTTCACAGATACGCAGTATTTT. It codes for CASSQGLAGEFTDTQYF.

This clonotype has just a few counts. This rearrangement joins TRBV4-1 to TRBJ1-1; no clear D gene. This CDR3 region has 15 residues. V lost 4 bases to trimming and J lost 6 bases, with 18 bases between them. Per the germline V gene, CDR1 is MGHRA and CDR2 is YSYEKL. As DNA, the CDR3 is TGCGCCAGCAGCCCCAGGAGAGGGAGTATGGCTGAAGCTTTCTTT. Translation gives CASSPRRGSMAEAFF.

This clonotype was observed many times. The gene calls are TRBV12-3 or TRBV12-4 and TRBJ2-3; tentatively, D is TRBD2 (5 bases). The CDR3 totals 14 residues. Trimming left V 3 bases short and J 0 bases short, with 7 bases between. The CDR3 here is CASSFGVSTDTQYF. Here the CDR3 DNA reads TGTGCCAGCAGTTTCGGGGTTAGCACAGATACGCAGTATTTT.

This clonotype was detected ten times or more. The V gene is TRBV5-5, the J gene TRBJ2-3; TRBD2 agrees at 9 bases. Trimming at V came to 0 bases and at J to 7 bases, leaving 6 bases not matched to a gene. The CDR3 runs to 15 residues. In germline, CDR1 is SGHKS, CDR2 YYEKEE (reference sequence). The CDR3 reads CASSLDSGGRYTQYF. In nucleotides, the CDR3 is TGTGCCAGCAGCTTGGATAGCGGGGGCAGGTATACGCAGTATTTT.

This clonotype was seen a handful of times. This chain links TRBV28 with TRBJ1-5, with a tentative D call TRBD1 (5 bases). The CDR3 runs 17 residues. V gave up 6 bases and J gave up 0 bases, with 18 bases separating them. Looked up from germline, CDR1 is MDHEN and CDR2 is SYDVKM. CDR3 residues: CASSLNGRGISNQPQHF. CDR3 DNA: TGTGCCAGCAGCCTGAACGGTCGGGGGATTAGCAATCAGCCCCAGCATTTT.

V gene TRBV29-1 combines with J gene TRBJ2-3; D is unclear. This CDR3 is built from 14 residues. Germline CDR1 is SQVTM and CDR2 is ANQGSEA. DNA of the CDR3: TGCAGTGCCCCAGCCGCCCCCTTCACAGATACGCAGTATTTT. This sequence encodes CSAPAAPFTDTQYF.

This clonotype showed up many times. The V and J genes are TRBV11-2 and TRBJ1-2; D ambiguous. This CDR3 region has 14 residues. V was pared by 0 bases and J by 2 bases, with 7 bases between. The germline V gene encodes CDR1 SGHAT and CDR2 FQNNGV. The CDR3 DNA sequence: TGTGCCAGCAGCTTAGAGTCAGGCAACTATGGCTACACCTTC. Its protein is CASSLESGNYGYTF.

This clonotype was seen a few times. This rearrangement joins TRBV6-2 or TRBV6-3 to TRBJ1-5; 11 bases match TRBD1. Unmatched junction bases numbered 4, after V lost 2 bases and J lost 4 bases. The length of the CDR3 is 16 residues. Germline values: CDR1 MNHEY, CDR2 SVGEGT. The CDR3 sequence is CASSYAGTGGNQPQHF. Written as DNA, the CDR3 is TGTGCCAGCAGTTACGCCGGGACAGGGGGTAATCAGCCCCAGCATTTT.

This clonotype has ten or more counts. CDR3 sequence (DNA): TGTGCCAGCAGCCAGTGGCAGGGCTTCTCCTACGAGCAGTACTTC. It codes for CASSQWQGFSYEQYF. The chain joins TRBV14 to TRBJ2-7, with a tentative D call TRBD1 (5 bases). V shed 3 bases and J shed 0 bases, with 12 bases lying between them. CDR1 is SGHDN and CDR2 is FVKESK in the germline V gene. This CDR3 is 15 amino acids long. The whole variable domain, filled in from reference TRBV14 and TRBJ2-7, reads EAGVTQFPSHSVIEKGQTVTLRCDPISGHDNLYWYRRVMGKEIKFLLHFVKESKQDESGMPNNRFLAERTGGTYSTLKVQPAELEDSGVYFCASSQWQGFSYEQYFGPGTRLTVT.

This clonotype was seen many times. The chain recombines TRBV7-9 with TRBJ1-2; D perhaps matches TRBD1 (5 bases). Trimming took off 0 bases at V and 5 bases at J, with 10 bases between the two ends. CDR1 and CDR2 from the germline V gene are SEHNR and FQNEAQ (reference sequence). The CDR3 is made up of 14 amino acids. The CDR3 region is CASSLAGEDYGYTF. In nucleotides, the CDR3 is TGTGCCAGCAGCTTAGCAGGGGAGGATTATGGCTACACCTTC.

The V and J genes are TRBV9 and TRBJ1-4; a weak D match, TRBD1 (5 bases). Looked up from germline, CDR1 is SGDLS and CDR2 is YYNGEE. The CDR3 is made up of 15 amino acids. V dropped 0 bases and J dropped 8 bases, with 14 bases sitting between them. The CDR3: CASSVGAGSGEKLFF. The CDR3 DNA follows: TGTGCCAGCAGCGTAGGTGCAGGGTCAGGGGAAAAACTGTTTTTT. Full variable domain (rest looked up from reference TRBV9 and TRBJ1-4): DSGVTQTPKHLITATGQRVTLRCSPRSGDLSVYWYQQSLDQGLQFLIQYYNGEERAKGNILERFSAQQFPDLHSELNLSSLELGDSALYFCASSVGAGSGEKLFFGSGTQLSVL.

This clonotype was recorded at least ten times. The genes are TRBV30 and TRBJ1-1, with 7 bases aligning to TRBD1. CDR1 is GTSNPN, CDR2 SVGIG, per germline (reference sequence). CDR3 length: 17 residues. The trim removed 0 bases at V and 5 bases at J, leaving 15 bases unmatched. CDR3 amino acids: CAWSVPTGRQGWTEAFF. The CDR3, as DNA: TGTGCCTGGAGTGTTCCGACGGGGAGACAGGGATGGACTGAAGCTTTCTTT.

This clonotype appeared many times. The chain uses TRBV6-1 and TRBJ2-7, with 8 positions matching TRBD1. This CDR3 region has 15 residues. Trimming removed 1 base from V and 5 bases from J; junction bases left unmatched: 7. CDR1 is MNHNS, CDR2 SASEGT, per germline. The CDR3 here is CASSEGRGLFDEQYF. Written as DNA, the CDR3 is TGTGCCAGCAGTGAAGGCAGGGGGCTCTTCGACGAGCAGTACTTC.

This clonotype showed up just a few times. The genes are TRBV27 and TRBJ1-5; perhaps TRBD1 as D (5 bases). Trimming removed 10 bases from V and 4 bases from J, with 14 bases in between. The germline V gene has CDR1 MNHEY and CDR2 SMNVEV (reference sequence). The CDR3 totals 13 residues. The CDR3 nucleotides read TGTGCCACCGGGGCAGCGATGAATCAGCCCCAGCATTTT. Residues: CATGAAMNQPQHF.